This TCR beta chain was identified during a study of metastatic and nonmetastatic thyroid tumors. The CDR3 covers 14 residues. CDR1 is MGHRA, CDR2 YSYEKL, per germline. V was shortened by 1 base and J by 3 bases, with 10 bases between the two germline ends. TCRdb re-called the PCR reads with MiXCR. Of around 15,000 clones detected, 25% to 30% appear once; the ten largest clones hold approximately 52%. Every patient underwent thyroid surgery untreated. The sequence was obtained from a male donor with papillary thyroid cancer or a benign thyroid nodule (not recorded which). Some clones in this sample may be carry-over from other donors' samples. The J gene is TRBJ2-7, the V gene TRBV4-1, with D possibly being TRBD2 (5 bases). The source material was tumor tissue. The chain's CDR3 is CASSQAGIIYEQYF. The CDR3 coding sequence is TGCGCCAGCAGCCAAGCCGGGATTATCTACGAGCAGTACTTC.